This is a list of T cell receptor beta chains from one sample in a study of blood T cell repertoires in COVID-19. Here immunoSEQ multiplex PCR was the method, and the copy in TCRdb shows in-frame clones only, minus some. The table includes 200,000 to 250,000 clones, around 80% detected once. Sequencing used peripheral blood. Source of these receptors: a woman aged 80 or over with active or convalescent COVID-19. CDR3s include the opening cysteine and the closing phenylalanine or tryptophan. The D gene is left open where the match is weak. Only part of the rows carry a size: once, few, many, or a class if the clone is expanded.

J gene: TRBJ2-5; V gene: TRBV2; D gene: TRBD2; clone size: -; CDR3 DNA: TGTGCCAGCAGCCCCCTAGCGGGACGGTACCAAGAGACCCAGTACTTC; CDR3 protein: CASSPLAGRYQETQYF
J gene: TRBJ1-2; V gene: TRBV27; D gene: -; clone size: -; CDR3 DNA: TGTGCCAGCTCTATGCGAGATTTGGATGGCTACACCTTC; CDR3 protein: CASSMRDLDGYTF
J gene: TRBJ2-5; V gene: TRBV30; D gene: -; clone size: -; CDR3 DNA: TGTGCCTGGATGCGTTCAGGGCGTCAAGAGACCCAGTACTTC; CDR3 protein: CAWMRSGRQETQYF
J gene: TRBJ1-4; V gene: TRBV7-9; D gene: -; clone size: -; CDR3 DNA: TGTGCCAGCAGTAGAAGGGGTACTAAAAGGTCGAATGAAAAACTGTTTTTT; CDR3 protein: CASSRRGTKRSNEKLFF
J gene: TRBJ2-7; V gene: TRBV7-2; D gene: TRBD2; clone size: -; CDR3 DNA: TGTGCCAGCAGCCCCTGGGCTAGCGGAACCTACGAGCAGTACTTC; CDR3 protein: CASSPWASGTYEQYF
J gene: TRBJ2-1; V gene: TRBV7-2; D gene: -; clone size: -; CDR3 DNA: TGTGCCAGCAGCTTAGTTGACTTACTTGAGCAGTTCTTC; CDR3 protein: CASSLVDLLEQFF
J gene: TRBJ2-2; V gene: TRBV11-3; D gene: TRBD1; clone size: once; CDR3 DNA: TGTGCCAGCAGCTTAGGCAGGGGGAAGGAGAGCACCGGGGAGCTGTTTTTT; CDR3 protein: CASSLGRGKESTGELFF
J gene: TRBJ2-2; V gene: TRBV10-3; D gene: -; clone size: -; CDR3 DNA: TGTGCCACCAAACCCCAGGGTGATCACACCGGGGAGCTGTTTTTT; CDR3 protein: CATKPQGDHTGELFF
J gene: TRBJ2-1; V gene: TRBV5-4; D gene: -; clone size: -; CDR3 DNA: TGTGCCAGCAGCCCTGGACAGTACAATGAGCAGTTCTTC; CDR3 protein: CASSPGQYNEQFF
J gene: TRBJ2-2; V gene: TRBV28; D gene: -; clone size: -; CDR3 DNA: TGTGCCAGCAGTTTAGCGGGGAGGAACACCGGGGAGCTGTTTTTT; CDR3 protein: CASSLAGRNTGELFF
J gene: TRBJ1-2; V gene: TRBV7-2; D gene: TRBD1; clone size: -; CDR3 DNA: TGTGCCAGCAGTTCAGCCTCGGGACAGGGGTATGGCTACACCTTC; CDR3 protein: CASSSASGQGYGYTF
J gene: TRBJ2-7; V gene: TRBV24-1; D gene: -; clone size: few; CDR3 DNA: TGTGCCACAGGGTCGGGAGATATCTACGAGCAGTACTTC; CDR3 protein: CATGSGDIYEQYF
J gene: TRBJ1-1; V gene: TRBV12-3/TRBV12-4; D gene: -; clone size: -; CDR3 DNA: TGTGCCAGCAGTCGAGGTGGCGGGGAAGCTTTCTTT; CDR3 protein: CASSRGGGEAFF
J gene: TRBJ1-1; V gene: TRBV2; D gene: -; clone size: -; CDR3 DNA: TGTGCCAGCAGTGAGCAGGGGAACACTGAAGCTTTCTTT; CDR3 protein: CASSEQGNTEAFF
J gene: TRBJ1-5; V gene: TRBV11-2; D gene: -; clone size: -; CDR3 DNA: TGTGCCAGCAGCCCGACGGGGGGAACTTTTAGCAATCAGCCCCAGCATTTT; CDR3 protein: CASSPTGGTFSNQPQHF
J gene: TRBJ1-1; V gene: TRBV18; D gene: TRBD1; clone size: -; CDR3 DNA: TGTGCCAGCTCACCGGGACAGACATTGTTAACTGAAGCTTTCTTT; CDR3 protein: CASSPGQTLLTEAFF
J gene: TRBJ2-5; V gene: TRBV4-3; D gene: -; clone size: once; CDR3 DNA: TGCGCCAGCAGCCAAGCCCTCGGTACGGAAGAGACCCAGTACTTC; CDR3 protein: CASSQALGTEETQYF
J gene: TRBJ1-5; V gene: TRBV3-1/TRBV3-2; D gene: TRBD1; clone size: many; CDR3 DNA: TGTGCCAGCAGCCGACAGGGGCATCAGCCCCAGCATTTT; CDR3 protein: CASSRQGHQPQHF
J gene: TRBJ2-7; V gene: TRBV19; D gene: TRBD2; clone size: few; CDR3 DNA: TGTGCCAGTAGTTCTAGCGGGAGGTTCTACGAGCAGTACTTC; CDR3 protein: CASSSSGRFYEQYF
J gene: TRBJ2-2; V gene: TRBV6-5; D gene: -; clone size: -; CDR3 DNA: TGTGCCAGCAGCTACTTTAGGGGCGGGGAGCTGTTTTTT; CDR3 protein: CASSYFRGGELFF
J gene: TRBJ2-3; V gene: TRBV27; D gene: -; clone size: -; CDR3 DNA: TGTGCCAGCAGTTTATCGATGAGCGGGAGCACAGATACGCAGTATTTT; CDR3 protein: CASSLSMSGSTDTQYF
J gene: TRBJ2-2; V gene: TRBV5-1; D gene: TRBD2; clone size: -; CDR3 DNA: TGCGCCAGCAGCTTGGGGCTCCGTCGTAAGAGCGGGGTGAACACCGGGGAGCTGTTTTTT; CDR3 protein: CASSLGLRRKSGVNTGELFF
J gene: TRBJ1-4; V gene: TRBV15; D gene: TRBD1; clone size: -; CDR3 DNA: TGTGCCACCAGCAGAGCAGGGACAGGGGGCTCAGAAAAACTGTTTTTT; CDR3 protein: CATSRAGTGGSEKLFF
J gene: TRBJ2-3; V gene: TRBV6-1; D gene: -; clone size: -; CDR3 DNA: TGTGCCAGCAGTGAAGCTGGCGGGAGCACAGATACGCAGTATTTT; CDR3 protein: CASSEAGGSTDTQYF
J gene: TRBJ2-3; V gene: TRBV10-1; D gene: TRBD2; clone size: -; CDR3 DNA: TGCGCCAGCAGTGTGGTGGGGCGGGAGGGCCATCGAACAGATACGCAGTATTTT; CDR3 protein: CASSVVGREGHRTDTQYF
J gene: TRBJ2-7; V gene: TRBV5-1; D gene: -; clone size: -; CDR3 DNA: TGCGCCAGCAGCTCCGAGGCGGATGCTTCCCGTTCCGAGCAGTACTTC; CDR3 protein: CASSSEADASRSEQYF